This note documents a single T cell receptor beta chain sequence. This clone was seen once. Its antigen is unknown. Base qualities are not at hand, and no much larger clone is one base apart. These data are taken from a study of shared clonotypes between healthy human individuals (dated by TCRdb to about 2020). General notes on the study: The cohort comprised a couple of women and a few men aged 18 to 49 years. For each donor, CD4 naive and CD4 memory were each given three plates, CD8 naive was given two plates, and CD8 memory was given one plate. To estimate repertoire size and how much clonotypes are shared between individuals, the study performed deep sequencing of blood TCR repertoires from about 5 healthy adults. Leukapheresis yielded between about 0.94 and 8.9 billion PBMCs per donor. Different laboratories and diverse techniques were used to prepare libraries and sequence TCR repertoires, to increase sequencing depth and limit assay-specific biases.

The study at large found these results: Higher generation probabilities were observed for clonotypes shared by all four sorted-subset donors than for non-shared clonotypes. The small number of donors limited the genetic and exposure-history diversity represented. Sampling was restricted to blood, and TCR repertoires in tissue are likely to differ from TCR repertoires in blood. When a few donors were compared, the shared fraction of clonotypes was around 5.1% for naive CD4, around 3.5% for naive CD8, 2.3% for memory CD4, and around 0.37% for memory CD8. Even with the large sequencing depth, rarefaction of the sorted-subset datasets indicated that sequencing was incomplete. Pairwise subsampling indicated that sequencing depth was expected to affect the degree of clonotype sharing among donors. Larger estimated clonotype richness was generally found for naive subsets than for memory subsets.

The donors were healthy, HIV-negative adults with no recently reported acute infections or vaccinations. All donors were Caucasian adults living in Nashville, Tennessee, USA. CD4+ T cells were enriched by magnetic negative selection; naive cells were then positively selected on CD45RA, and the negative fraction formed the memory subset. Blood was obtained by leukapheresis, after which PBMCs were separated by Ficoll-Histopaque density gradient centrifugation and cryopreserved in liquid nitrogen vapor phase. Purity and quantity of every magnetically sorted T cell population were checked by analytical flow cytometry. Genomic DNA was isolated from each sorted fraction and quantified by UV absorbance on a Nanodrop 2000c. The germline V gene provides CDR1 SGHRS and CDR2 YFSETQ. The trim is 4 bases for V and 5 bases for J, with a gap of 19 bases between the germline ends. Measured from the cysteine to the phenylalanine, the CDR3 is 16 residues long. Only CDR3 DNA remains: 48 bases, in frame from the first base.

Using the deep immunoSEQ assay, TCR CDR3 regions were amplified from genomic DNA by multiplex PCR. Genomic DNA extracted from each cell subset was distributed evenly over all wells of several immunoSEQ 96-well plates, and each plate served as one replicate. For sorted subsets, each replicate PCR was loaded with 150 to 250 ng genomic DNA, equivalent to about 30,000 T cell genomes. The purified libraries were quantified using a Qubit 3.0 fluorometer, sized with a Bioanalyzer 2100, and then quantified again using the KAPA Library Quantification kit. Each immunoSEQ 96-well plate was sequenced on its own single-read 150-cycle Illumina NextSeq 550 flow cell. The authors' pipeline ran thus. The immunoSEQ output contained only junctional sequences without quality scores, so filtering could not match that applied to full-length reads. To assign V/J genes and CDR3, sequences were annotated using PyIR, a Python wrapper for IgBLAST v1.9, with IMGT germline references. Reads were filtered out if the reads had weak V/J assignments (E-value above 1e-6), no CDR3, stop codons, out-of-frame junctions, or ambiguous translated residues. V3J clonotypes were defined by identical inferred V gene, J gene, and CDR3 amino acid sequence. The percentage overlap between two repertoires was calculated by dividing the number of shared unique clonotypes by the size of the smaller repertoire. RTK rarefaction, the Chao1 estimator, and Recon v2.1 estimates of unobserved clonotypes were used to assess repertoire richness. For all TCRbeta clonotypes obtained by the gDNA method from a handful of donors, generation probabilities were computed with OLGA. TCRdb limited this immuneACCESS table to in-frame rearrangements with V and J called. A share of clones is missing; checked studies link under half to unresolved V genes, and the rest is unexplained. From that table come the V and J calls and clone size; the DNA was used to work out D and trimming. The sample table holds about 2.4 million clones, of which 90% to 95% were seen once. The ten largest clones add up to roughly 0.39% of the sample.

The TCR was taken from a man aged 18 to 29 in good health. Some clones in this sample may be carry-over from other donors' samples. The specimen sequenced was naive CD4+ T cells from PBMCs. The sample's cell subset or site label is to be understood as: CD45RA+ positively selected. The receptor chain draws on TRBV5-1 and TRBJ2-1; the best D guess is TRBD2, with 6 bases matching. The DNA sequence reads TGCGCCAGCAGCAGGACCTTAGCGGAACTTAACAATGAGCAGTTCTTC. Translated, it gives CASSRTLAELNNEQFF.